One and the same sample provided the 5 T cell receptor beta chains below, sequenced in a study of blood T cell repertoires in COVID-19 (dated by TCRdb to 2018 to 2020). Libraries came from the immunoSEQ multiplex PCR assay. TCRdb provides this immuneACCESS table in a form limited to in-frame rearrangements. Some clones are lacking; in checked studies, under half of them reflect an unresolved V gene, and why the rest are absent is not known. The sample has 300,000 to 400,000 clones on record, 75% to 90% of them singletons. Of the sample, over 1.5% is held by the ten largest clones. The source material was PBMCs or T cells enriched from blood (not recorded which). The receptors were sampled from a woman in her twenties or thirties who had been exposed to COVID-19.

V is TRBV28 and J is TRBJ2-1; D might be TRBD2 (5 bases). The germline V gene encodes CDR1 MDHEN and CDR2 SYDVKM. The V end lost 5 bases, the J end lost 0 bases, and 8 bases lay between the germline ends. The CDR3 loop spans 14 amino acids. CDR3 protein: CASSVGDSYNEQFF. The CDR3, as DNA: TGTGCCAGCAGTGTGGGAGACTCCTACAATGAGCAGTTCTTC.

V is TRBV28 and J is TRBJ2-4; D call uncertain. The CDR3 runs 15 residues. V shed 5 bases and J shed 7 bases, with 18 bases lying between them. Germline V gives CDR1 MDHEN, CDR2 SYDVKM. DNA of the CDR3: TGTGCCAGCAGTCTTCCTTGGTCCCTGAGGAACATTCAGTACTTC. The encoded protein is CASSLPWSLRNIQYF. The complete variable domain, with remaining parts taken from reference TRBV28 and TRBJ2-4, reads DVKVTQSSRYLVKRTGEKVFLECVQDMDHENMFWYRQDPGLGLRLIYFSYDVKMKEKGDIPEGYSVSREKKERFSLILESASTNQTSMYLCASSLPWSLRNIQYFGAGTRLSVL.

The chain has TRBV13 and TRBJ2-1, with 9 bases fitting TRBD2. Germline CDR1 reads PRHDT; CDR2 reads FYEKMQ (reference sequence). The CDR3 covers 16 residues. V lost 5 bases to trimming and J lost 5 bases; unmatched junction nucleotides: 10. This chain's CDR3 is CASSPWGGGVNNEQFF. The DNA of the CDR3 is TGTGCCAGCAGCCCCTGGGGCGGGGGGGTGAACAATGAGCAGTTCTTC.

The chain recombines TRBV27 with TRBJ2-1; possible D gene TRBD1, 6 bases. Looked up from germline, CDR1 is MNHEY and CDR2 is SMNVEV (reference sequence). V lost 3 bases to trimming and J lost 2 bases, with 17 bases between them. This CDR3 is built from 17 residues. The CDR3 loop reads CASSFSPRTVPYNEQFF. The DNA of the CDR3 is TGTGCCAGCAGTTTCTCCCCCCGGACAGTCCCCTACAATGAGCAGTTCTTC.

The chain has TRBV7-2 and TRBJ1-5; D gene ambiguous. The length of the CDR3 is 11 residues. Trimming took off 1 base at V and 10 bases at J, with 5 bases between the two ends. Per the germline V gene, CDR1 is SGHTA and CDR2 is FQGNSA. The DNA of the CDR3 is TGTGCCAGCAGCTTAGACGGTCCCCAGCATTTT. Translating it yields CASSLDGPQHF. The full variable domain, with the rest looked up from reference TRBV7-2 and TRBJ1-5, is GAGVSQSPSNKVTEKGKDVELRCDPISGHTALYWYRQSLGQGLEFLIYFQGNSAPDKSGLPSDRFSAERTGGSVSTLTIQRTQQEDSAVYLCASSLDGPQHFGDGTRLSIL.